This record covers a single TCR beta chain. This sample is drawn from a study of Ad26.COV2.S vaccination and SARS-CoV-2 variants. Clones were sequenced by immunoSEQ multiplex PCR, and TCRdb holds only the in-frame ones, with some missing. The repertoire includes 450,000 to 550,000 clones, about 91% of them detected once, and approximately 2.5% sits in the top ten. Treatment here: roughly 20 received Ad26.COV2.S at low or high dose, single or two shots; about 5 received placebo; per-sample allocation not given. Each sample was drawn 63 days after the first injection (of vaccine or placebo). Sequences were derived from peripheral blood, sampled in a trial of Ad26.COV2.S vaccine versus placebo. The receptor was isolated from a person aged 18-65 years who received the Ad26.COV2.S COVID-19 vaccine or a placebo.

DNA for the CDR3: TGCGCCAGCAGCTCCGGGACTAGCGGGGTCTACCAAGAGACCCAGTACTTC. Protein sequence: CASSSGTSGVYQETQYF. The chain joins TRBV5-1 to TRBJ2-5; 13 nucleotides match TRBD2. The trim removed 3 bases at V and 0 bases at J, leaving 5 bases unmatched. The CDR3 has 17 amino acids. CDR1 SGHRS and CDR2 YFSETQ come from the germline V gene.